A selection of T cell receptor beta chains follows, all from one sample in a study of blood T cells in healthy people across ages. TCRdb re-analysed the 5' RACE reads in MiXCR, keeping a single row per CDR3 protein. The sample lists hundreds of thousands of distinct CDR3 sequences, roughly three fifths seen once, with 25% to 30% in the top ten. Sequencing was carried out using blood. The receptors here all came from a man aged 40-55 years in good health. Both conserved end residues are part of each CDR3. D genes are given only for firm matches. Clone size appears in some rows only: once, few, many, or a class for an expanded clone.

V: TRBV12-3/TRBV12-4
size: -
D: -
J: TRBJ2-1
DNA: TGTGCCAGCAGATTTAGCGGTGGAGGGGGCTACAATGAGCAGTTCTTC
CDR3: CASRFSGGGGYNEQFF

V: TRBV4-2
size: -
D: -
J: TRBJ1-4
DNA: TGTGCCAGCAGCCAAGCTAAATTATCTAATGAAAAACTGTTTTTT
CDR3: CASSQAKLSNEKLFF

V: TRBV6-5
size: -
D: -
J: TRBJ2-7
DNA: TGTGCCAGCAGTCACGGATCTGGTTACGAGCAGTACTTC
CDR3: CASSHGSGYEQYF

V: TRBV20-1
size: -
D: TRBD1
J: TRBJ1-5
DNA: TGCAGTGCTCCGAGGGGGCAGCCCGGCAATCAGCCCCAGCATTTT
CDR3: CSAPRGQPGNQPQHF

V: TRBV7-9
size: -
D: -
J: TRBJ2-6
DNA: TGTGCCAGCAGCTTAGGGTCGACGGACTCTGGGGCCAACGTCCTGACTTTC
CDR3: CASSLGSTDSGANVLTF

V: TRBV29-1
size: once
D: TRBD1
J: TRBJ2-3
DNA: TGCAGCGTTAAGTCTCCTCCGGGACAGGGCTCAGCTACACAGTATTTT
CDR3: CSVKSPPGQGSATQYF

V: TRBV9
size: -
D: TRBD1
J: TRBJ1-4
DNA: TGTGCCAGCAGCGTAGATGACAGGGCCAGTGAAAAACTGTTTTTT
CDR3: CASSVDDRASEKLFF

V: TRBV25-1
size: few
D: -
J: TRBJ1-6
DNA: TGTGCCAGCAGTGAATGGGACATCGGGGTGGCCTCACCCCTCCACTTT
CDR3: CASSEWDIGVASPLHF

V: TRBV27
size: -
D: -
J: TRBJ2-1
DNA: TGTGCCAGCAGTCTTGGTGGGGGCTTAGGTCGCAATGAGCAGTTCTTC
CDR3: CASSLGGGLGRNEQFF

V: TRBV9
size: -
D: -
J: TRBJ2-3
DNA: TGTGCCAGCAGCGTAGCTGGAAGTGGGCGGCTCACAGATACGCAGTATTTT
CDR3: CASSVAGSGRLTDTQYF

V: TRBV6-5
size: -
D: TRBD2
J: TRBJ2-2
DNA: TGTGCCAGCAGCAGGACTAGTGTCGGCGGGGAGCTGTTTTTT
CDR3: CASSRTSVGGELFF

V: TRBV6-5
size: -
D: -
J: TRBJ2-1
DNA: TGTGCCAGCAGTTACGCTGGTAGGAATGAGCAGTTCTTC
CDR3: CASSYAGRNEQFF

V: TRBV10-3
size: -
D: -
J: TRBJ2-5
DNA: TGTGCCATCGGCGTCAGGCAAGAGACCCAGTACTTC
CDR3: CAIGVRQETQYF

V: TRBV6-1
size: -
D: TRBD2
J: TRBJ2-7
DNA: TGTGCCAGCAGTGAGTGGCTAGCGGGAGTATCCCCCTACGAGCAGTACTTC
CDR3: CASSEWLAGVSPYEQYF

V: TRBV7-2
size: once
D: TRBD1
J: TRBJ2-1
DNA: TGTGCCAGCAGCCGCGCCGGGACAGGGTATAACGAGCAGTTCTTC
CDR3: CASSRAGTGYNEQFF

V: TRBV7-2
size: few
D: TRBD2
J: TRBJ2-5
DNA: TGTGCCAGCAGCCGGGAGGGGCGGCGGGAAGAGACCCAGTACTTC
CDR3: CASSREGRREETQYF

V: TRBV27
size: -
D: -
J: TRBJ2-6
DNA: TGTGCCAGCAGTTTATCGGGCCCGGCACCCGGGGCCAACGTCCTGACTTTC
CDR3: CASSLSGPAPGANVLTF

V: TRBV7-2
size: few
D: -
J: TRBJ2-2
DNA: TGTGCCAGCACGATTCGCCGACTGACCGGGACGGAGAACACCGGGGAGCTGTTTTTT
CDR3: CASTIRRLTGTENTGELFF

V: TRBV27
size: -
D: TRBD1
J: TRBJ2-7
DNA: TGTGCCAGCAGTAAAGGGACAGGGAAGTACGAGCAGTACTTC
CDR3: CASSKGTGKYEQYF

V: TRBV20-1
size: -
D: -
J: TRBJ2-5
DNA: TGCAGTGCTATTATTGGGGAGACCCAGTACTTC
CDR3: CSAIIGETQYF

V: TRBV11-2
size: few
D: TRBD2
J: TRBJ2-5
DNA: TGTGCCAGCAGCTTAACCGGGAGGGACCAAGAGACCCAGTACTTC
CDR3: CASSLTGRDQETQYF

V: TRBV3-1
size: -
D: -
J: TRBJ2-3
DNA: TGTGCCAGCAGCCTGGACACGGAAATCACAGATACGCAGTATTTT
CDR3: CASSLDTEITDTQYF

V: TRBV9
size: few
D: -
J: TRBJ2-1
DNA: TGTGCCAGCAGCGATGGCAATGAGCAGTTCTTC
CDR3: CASSDGNEQFF

V: TRBV7-9
size: -
D: -
J: TRBJ2-7
DNA: TGTGCCAGCAGCCCCGTCGGGGCCGAGCAGTACTTC
CDR3: CASSPVGAEQYF

V: TRBV6-1
size: -
D: -
J: TRBJ2-5
DNA: TGTGCCAGTATTTTAGAGACGTACCAAGAGACCCAGTACTTC
CDR3: CASILETYQETQYF

V: TRBV12-3/TRBV12-4
size: -
D: -
J: TRBJ2-1
DNA: TGTGCCAGCAGCCGTGGATCACCCGTAGTCAGAGTAACCCAGTTCTTC
CDR3: CASSRGSPVVRVTQFF

V: TRBV12-3/TRBV12-4
size: many
D: -
J: TRBJ2-1
DNA: TGTGCCAGCAGTTTTACTGCGGGCCCTGGGTTTTCCTACAATGAGCAGTTCTTC
CDR3: CASSFTAGPGFSYNEQFF

V: TRBV20-1
size: -
D: -
J: TRBJ2-4
DNA: TGCAGTGCTAGGTGGAGAAACATTCAGTACTTC
CDR3: CSARWRNIQYF

V: TRBV28
size: -
D: -
J: TRBJ2-7
DNA: TGTGCCAGCAGTTTAGCGGGTAGCGGAGAAGGCTACGAGCAGTACTTC
CDR3: CASSLAGSGEGYEQYF

V: TRBV20-1
size: few
D: TRBD1
J: TRBJ1-5
DNA: TGCAGTGCTAGAGATTATCTCAGGGGGGGCAGCAATCAGCCCCAGCATTTT
CDR3: CSARDYLRGGSNQPQHF

V: TRBV20-1
size: few
D: -
J: TRBJ2-4
DNA: TGCAGTGCTAGGATGGCGGGTTTAAGTGAGCAGTACTTC
CDR3: CSARMAGLSEQYF

V: TRBV6-2/TRBV6-3
size: -
D: TRBD1
J: TRBJ2-7
DNA: TGTGCCACCGAAAAACCGGGACAGGGGGCCTACGAGCAGTACTTC
CDR3: CATEKPGQGAYEQYF

V: TRBV7-9
size: -
D: TRBD1
J: TRBJ1-3
DNA: TGTGCCAGCAGCTTAGGTTGGGCTGGGGACAGTGAAAACACCATATATTTT
CDR3: CASSLGWAGDSENTIYF

V: TRBV30
size: -
D: TRBD1
J: TRBJ1-2
DNA: TGTGCCTGGAGTGTGGGACAGGGGACGGAAGGCTACACCTTC
CDR3: CAWSVGQGTEGYTF